A single sample is the source of the 17 T cell receptor beta chains below, sequenced in a study of T cell responses to AZD1222 COVID-19 vaccine. Libraries were prepared by immunoSEQ multiplex PCR; TCRdb keeps only in-frame clonotypes and omits some of them. The sample holds roughly 90,000 clones; around 90% are singletons and the top ten take 5.3%. Sequences were derived from peripheral blood, sampled 28 days after the second AZD1222 dose. These TCRs come from an adult who received the AZD1222 COVID-19 vaccine.

Only one count was recorded for this clone. V gene TRBV4-1 combines with J gene TRBJ2-2; D remains ambiguous. The V gene lost 0 bases and the J gene lost 5 bases, with 19 bases spanning the gap. The germline gives CDR1 MGHRA, CDR2 YSYEKL. The length of the CDR3 is 18 residues. In nucleotides, the CDR3 is TGCGCCAGCAGCCAAGATCAGGCGCGATATTCTTGGACCGGGGAGCTGTTTTTT. Translation gives CASSQDQARYSWTGELFF.

The V gene is TRBV6-1, the J gene TRBJ1-5, with D maybe TRBD1 (5 bases). From germline, CDR1 is MNHNS and CDR2 SASEGT. V was pared by 2 bases and J by 4 bases, with 12 bases between. The CDR3 sequence is 15 residues long. DNA of the CDR3: TGTGCCAGCAGTGAAAGAGACAGCCATAATCAGCCCCAGCATTTT. It codes for CASSERDSHNQPQHF.

V usage is TRBV7-6 and J usage is TRBJ2-3, with 10 bases fitting TRBD2. CDR3 length equals 16 residues. Germline CDR1 is SGHVS and CDR2 is FNYEAQ. V lost 5 bases to trimming and J lost 6 bases; unmatched junction nucleotides: 11. The CDR3 sequence is CASSPAGTSASDTQYF. The CDR3 DNA reads as TGTGCCAGCAGCCCCGCCGGGACTAGCGCCTCCGATACGCAGTATTTT.

In nucleotides, the CDR3 is TGTGCCAGCGGACCCGGGGGGGATACAGATACGCAGTATTTT. This encodes CASGPGGDTDTQYF. This chain links TRBV7-3 with TRBJ2-3; 8 nucleotides align to TRBD2. Germline V CDR1 and CDR2: SGHTA, FQGTGA. The trim removed 8 bases at V and 3 bases at J, leaving 7 bases unmatched. There are 14 residues in the CDR3.

CDR3 amino acids: CASSYSAGGWNEQFF. The CDR3 region has the DNA TGTGCCAGCAGTTACTCGGCAGGGGGCTGGAATGAGCAGTTCTTC. This chain joins TRBV6-5 and TRBJ2-1; 8 positions match TRBD1. The germline CDR1 and CDR2 sequences are MNHEY and SVGAGI. The CDR3 runs 15 residues. With 0 bases clipped from V and 7 bases from J, the junction kept 5 bases outside the gene matches.

This chain links TRBV5-8 with TRBJ1-5, with D possibly matching TRBD1 (6 bases). Trimming removed 5 bases from V and 7 bases from J, with 19 bases in between. The CDR3 length is 15 residues. The germline V gene encodes CDR1 SGHTS and CDR2 YDEGEE. The CDR3 region has the DNA TGTGCCAGCAGTTCGGGGACATTTTTTACGCAGCCCCAGCATTTT. This encodes CASSSGTFFTQPQHF.

This chain connects TRBV18 to TRBJ2-1, with a possible D match to TRBD1 (6 bases). The CDR3 runs 17 residues. Germline assignment: CDR1 KGHSH and CDR2 LQKENI. V shed 3 bases and J shed 2 bases, with 17 bases lying between them. CDR3 amino acids: CASSPRTGSEAYNEQFF. CDR3 nucleotides: TGTGCCAGCTCACCCCGCACAGGGTCCGAAGCCTACAATGAGCAGTTCTTC.

The CDR3 loop reads CASSANRGWNNQPQHF. The CDR3 DNA sequence: TGTGCCAGCAGCGCCAACAGGGGGTGGAACAATCAGCCCCAGCATTTT. V usage is TRBV7-8 and J usage is TRBJ1-5, with 8 bases aligning to TRBD1. J was trimmed by 3 bases and V by 5 bases; bases with no gene match: 9. Germline V lookup: CDR1 SGHVS, CDR2 FQNEAQ. This CDR3 contains 16 residues.

The gene calls are TRBV29-1 and TRBJ1-1; D is possibly TRBD1 (6 bases). Trimming removed 6 bases at V and 2 bases at J, with 13 bases between. CDR3 length: 13 residues. CDR1 is SQVTM, CDR2 ANQGSEA, per germline. The CDR3: CSVFRGFNTEAFF. The CDR3 nucleotides are TGCAGCGTATTCAGGGGATTTAACACTGAAGCTTTCTTT.

The chain links TRBV4-1 to TRBJ1-1; D is unclear. Germline CDR1 reads MGHRA; CDR2 reads YSYEKL. CDR3 length: 14 amino acids. V lost 3 bases to trimming and J lost 6 bases, with 14 bases between them. For the CDR3, the DNA is TGCGCCAGCAGCCAGGCCCCCCGAAAGCCTGAAGCTTTCTTT. This translates into CASSQAPRKPEAFF.

The chain recombines TRBV4-1 with TRBJ2-7, with D perhaps being TRBD1 or TRBD2 (5 bases each). The CDR3 has 15 amino acids. Germline V lookup: CDR1 MGHRA, CDR2 YSYEKL. V lost 0 bases and J 7 bases, leaving 16 bases between the germline ends. The CDR3 bases are TGCGCCAGCAGCCAAGATTCTAGCTGGGGGTGGGAGCAGTACTTC. Its translation: CASSQDSSWGWEQYF.

The chain joins TRBV19 to TRBJ2-4; D call uncertain. CDR3 length: 14 residues. Trimming took off 4 bases at V and 5 bases at J, with 12 bases between the two ends. CDR1 LNHDA and CDR2 SQIVND come from the germline V gene (reference sequence). The CDR3 loop is CASSTKSGQNIQYF. DNA for the CDR3: TGTGCCAGTAGTACAAAATCGGGCCAAAACATTCAGTACTTC.

The V call is TRBV12-3 or TRBV12-4, the J call TRBJ2-1; no firm D call. The CDR3 loop spans 11 amino acids. The germline V and J ends were trimmed by 3 bases and 7 bases, with 4 bases remaining between them. Here the CDR3 reads CASSLVNEQFF. CDR3 in DNA: TGTGCCAGCAGTTTGGTGAATGAGCAGTTCTTC.

The chain joins TRBV5-4 to TRBJ1-5; possible D gene TRBD1, 6 bases. Germline CDR1 is SGHNT and CDR2 is YYREEE (reference sequence). The ends were cut back, 2 bases at V and 4 bases at J, with 19 bases in the middle. The CDR3 loop spans 17 amino acids. CDR3 residues: CASSFSSTGKENQPQHF. CDR3 in DNA: TGTGCCAGCAGCTTTTCAAGCACAGGGAAAGAGAATCAGCCCCAGCATTTT. Variable domain in full (rest from reference TRBV5-4 and TRBJ1-5): ETGVTQSPTHLIKTRGQQVTLRCSSQSGHNTVSWYQQALGQGPQFIFQYYREEENGRGNFPPRFSGLQFPNYSSELNVNALELDDSALYLCASSFSSTGKENQPQHFGDGTRLSIL.

The chain combines TRBV7-9 with TRBJ1-5; 10 bases agree with TRBD1. The CDR3 totals 16 residues. Germline values: CDR1 SEHNR, CDR2 FQNEAQ (reference sequence). V lost 1 base to trimming and J lost 2 bases; unmatched junction nucleotides: 2. DNA of the CDR3: TGTGCCAGCAGCTTAGGTGGGACAGGGGGCAATCAGCCCCAGCATTTT. Amino acids: CASSLGGTGGNQPQHF.

The J gene is TRBJ2-7, the V gene TRBV7-2, with 10 nucleotides matching TRBD2. Per the germline V gene, CDR1 is SGHTA and CDR2 is FQGNSA. V shed 1 base and J 7 bases; nucleotides not matched to a gene: 7. This CDR3 has 15 amino acids. CDR3 protein: CASSLVLAGEGEQYF. CDR3 DNA: TGTGCCAGCAGCTTAGTTCTAGCGGGGGAAGGAGAGCAGTACTTC.

This clone came up once. The V and J genes are TRBV27 and TRBJ2-1; D possibly uses TRBD1 or TRBD2 (5 bases each). The CDR3 totals 12 residues. Germline V gives CDR1 MNHEY, CDR2 SMNVEV (reference sequence). With 2 bases removed from V and 10 bases from J, the gap between germline ends came to 9 bases. Here the CDR3 DNA reads TGTGCCAGCAGTTTAATGGGGACGGAGCAGTTCTTC. Protein: CASSLMGTEQFF.